This T cell receptor (beta chain) was sequenced for a study of T cell changes during pregnancy in multiple sclerosis. V lost 5 bases to trimming and J lost 2 bases, with 11 bases between them. Germline values: CDR1 SGHNT, CDR2 YYREEE (reference sequence). The CDR3 runs 13 residues. The repertoire was sequenced with immunoSEQ multiplex PCR; TCRdb's copy has only in-frame clones and lacks some. The data hold 35,000 to 45,000 clones, with roughly nine tenths observed a single time. This chain uses TRBV5-4 with TRBJ2-7, with TRBD2 as a possible D gene (6 bases). This TCR was recovered from a female donor with multiple sclerosis, enrolled in a pregnancy study. Sequences were derived from CD8+ T cells from peripheral blood mononuclear cells, sampled before pregnancy. The CDR3 sequence: CASRDAGTYEQYF. DNA for the CDR3: TGTGCCAGCAGGGATGCGGGGACCTACGAGCAGTACTTC. Full variable domain (missing parts from reference TRBV5-4 and TRBJ2-7): ETGVTQSPTHLIKTRGQQVTLRCSSQSGHNTVSWYQQALGQGPQFIFQYYREEENGRGNFPPRFSGLQFPNYSSELNVNALELDDSALYLCASRDAGTYEQYFGPGTRLTVT.